Each of the 16 T cell receptor beta chains below was sequenced from the same sample in a study of control samples from healthy donors and cancer patients. Profiling relied on immunoSEQ multiplex PCR, and the TCRdb table lists in-frame clones only, not all of them. The sample comprises fewer than 200,000 clones, 93% of which are singletons, and 4.1% rests with the top ten. The specimen was blood. These receptors came from a woman aged 55 to 70 in good health.

This clone turned up a few times. The J gene is TRBJ1-1, the V gene TRBV29-1; 8 positions agree with TRBD1. This CDR3 is 16 amino acids long. Germline-derived CDR1 and CDR2 are SQVTM and ANQGSEA. J gave up 4 bases and V 7 bases, and 17 bases lay outside the gene matches. The CDR3 bases are TGCAGCGCCACGTCCCCTTTCAGGGGGCTGAGCACTGAAGCTTTCTTT. The encoded protein is CSATSPFRGLSTEAFF. Based on the CDR3 plus reference TRBV29-1 and TRBJ1-1, the full variable domain is SAVISQKPSRDICQRGTSLTIQCQVDSQVTMMFWYRQQPGQSLTLIATANQGSEATYESGFVIDKFPISRPNLTFSTLTVSNMSPEDSSIYLCSATSPFRGLSTEAFFGQGTRLTVV.

The gene calls are TRBV7-2 and TRBJ2-1, with 10 bases fitting TRBD2. V gave up 2 bases and J gave up 2 bases; unmatched junction bases: 6. The CDR3 has 17 residues. Germline V lookup: CDR1 SGHTA, CDR2 FQGNSA. The CDR3 protein is CASSLRSGGGPYNEQFF. The DNA for the CDR3 is TGTGCCAGCAGCTTAAGGAGCGGGGGGGGTCCCTACAATGAGCAGTTCTTC.

This chain links TRBV7-2 with TRBJ1-2; 7 nucleotides match TRBD1. V shed 1 base, J shed 5 bases, and the junction held 1 base outside the gene matches. CDR1 is SGHTA and CDR2 is FQGNSA in the germline V gene. The CDR3 contains 13 residues. CDR3 sequence: CASSLVQGYGYTF. CDR3 in DNA: TGTGCCAGCAGCTTAGTACAGGGGTATGGCTACACCTTC.

This chain's CDR3 is CSVEVGEGQYF. DNA of the CDR3: TGCAGCGTTGAAGTTGGAGAGGGGCAGTACTTC. The gene calls are TRBV29-1 and TRBJ2-7, with TRBD2 as a possible D gene (5 bases). Germline CDR1 reads SQVTM; CDR2 reads ANQGSEA. Trimming removed 1 base from V and 9 bases from J, with 10 bases in between. This CDR3 spans 11 amino acids.

The V and J genes are TRBV5-1 and TRBJ1-1; D not resolved. Between the trimmed V and J ends, which lost 0 bases and 1 base, there was a span of 4 bases. The CDR3 covers 13 residues. The germline V gene has CDR1 SGHRS and CDR2 YFSETQ. CDR3 DNA: TGCGCCAGCAGCTTGGTGGCGAACACTGAAGCTTTCTTT. This gives the protein CASSLVANTEAFF.

The chain couples TRBV10-3 to TRBJ1-5; D is ambiguous. CDR1 and CDR2 from the germline V gene are ENHRY and SYGVKD. This CDR3 contains 15 residues. The V and J ends lost 4 bases and 0 bases respectively, with 10 bases between them. CDR3 amino acids: CAISGGADSNQPQHF. CDR3 nucleotides: TGTGCCATCAGTGGAGGTGCGGATAGCAATCAGCCCCAGCATTTT.

This clone was seen a handful of times. The genes are TRBV7-9 and TRBJ2-3; no firm D call. Germline assignment: CDR1 SEHNR and CDR2 FQNEAQ (reference sequence). V lost 5 bases and J 6 bases, leaving 15 bases between the germline ends. This CDR3 has 14 amino acids. The CDR3 region is CASSRYGSADTQYF. In DNA form, the CDR3 reads TGTGCCAGCAGCCGATACGGAAGTGCCGATACGCAGTATTTT.

The chain uses TRBV6-5 and TRBJ2-3, with D possibly matching TRBD1 (5 bases). The V gene lost 2 bases and the J gene lost 6 bases, with 12 bases spanning the gap. The CDR3 has 14 amino acids. Germline CDR1 is MNHEY and CDR2 is SVGAGI. CDR3 nucleotides: TGTGCCAGCAGTTACCGAAGACAGACCGATACGCAGTATTTT. This codes for CASSYRRQTDTQYF.

The rearrangement uses TRBV7-2 and TRBJ2-5, with 8 nucleotides matching TRBD2. This CDR3 has 13 residues. Germline CDR1 and CDR2: SGHTA and FQGNSA. V shed 8 bases, J shed 5 bases, and the junction held 7 bases outside the gene matches. CDR3 amino acids: CASARGGGETQYF. The CDR3 DNA reads as TGTGCCAGCGCCCGGGGGGGAGGGGAGACCCAGTACTTC.

The chain carries TRBV7-9 and TRBJ1-6, with 9 bases lining up with TRBD1. Germline CDR1 SEHNR, CDR2 FQNEAQ (reference sequence). The CDR3 is 17 amino acids. V dropped 5 bases and J dropped 10; count of bases not matched to a gene: 15. The CDR3 coding sequence is TGTGCCAGCAGCAAGAGACTCGGGACAGGGCGAGAATCACCCCTCCACTTT. Encoded protein: CASSKRLGTGRESPLHF.

The chain joins TRBV6-5 to TRBJ1-1; D is unclear. The CDR3 is 16 residues long. Germline values: CDR1 MNHEY, CDR2 SVGAGI. Trimming removed 3 bases from V and 1 base from J, with 15 bases in between. CDR3: CASSYWKAGKNTEAFF. The CDR3 DNA is TGTGCCAGCAGTTATTGGAAGGCAGGAAAGAACACTGAAGCTTTCTTT.

The chain couples TRBV6-6 to TRBJ2-7; D gene uncertain. The CDR3 has 11 residues. CDR1 is MNHNY and CDR2 is SVGAGI in the germline V gene (reference sequence). V was shortened by 4 bases and J by 3 bases, with 4 bases between the two germline ends. The CDR3 DNA reads TGTGCCAGCAGTTCGAACTACGAGCAGTACTTC. The encoded protein is CASSSNYEQYF.

The V gene is TRBV2, the J gene TRBJ1-1; D not certain. V lost 8 bases, J lost 5 bases, and 15 bases lay in between. CDR3 size: 13 residues. Germline values: CDR1 SNHLY, CDR2 FYNNEI. CDR3 sequence reads: CASDTNGETEAFF. In DNA form, the CDR3 reads TGTGCCAGCGATACCAACGGGGAAACTGAAGCTTTCTTT.

V gene TRBV29-1 combines with J gene TRBJ1-1, with 7 bases that match TRBD1. Germline trimming cut 4 bases from V and 5 bases from J; bases unmatched to any gene: 10. The CDR3 consists of 14 residues. Germline assignment: CDR1 SQVTM and CDR2 ANQGSEA. CDR3: CSVVKGAGGTEAFF. The CDR3 DNA follows: TGCAGCGTTGTGAAGGGTGCAGGGGGAACTGAAGCTTTCTTT.

The rearrangement joins TRBV15 to TRBJ1-5; D remains unclear. Looked up from germline, CDR1 is LNHNV and CDR2 is YYDKDF (reference sequence). V lost 0 bases and J lost 4, with 13 bases in between. CDR3 length: 16 amino acids. The CDR3 reads CATSRDRAADNQPQHF. The CDR3 nucleotides read TGTGCCACCAGCAGAGATAGGGCAGCCGATAATCAGCCCCAGCATTTT.

The gene calls are TRBV4-1 and TRBJ2-5; TRBD1 is a possible D gene (6 bases). There are 17 residues in the CDR3. Germline V CDR1 and CDR2: MGHRA, YSYEKL. The V gene lost 2 bases and the J gene lost 7 bases, with 23 bases spanning the gap. This CDR3 is CASSQTPGQVSQGTQYF. CDR3 coding DNA: TGCGCCAGCAGCCAAACGCCGGGACAAGTGAGCCAGGGGACCCAGTACTTC.